The 24 T cell receptor beta chains listed next were all sequenced from one sample in a study of Tregs in tolerant kidney transplant recipients. Using immunoSEQ multiplex PCR, the repertoire was profiled, and TCRdb retains in-frame clones only, with some absent. Of about 64,000 clones listed, approximately 87% are singletons. Related graft donors supplied nonmyeloablative bone marrow transplants, and mixed chimerism was transient. The sequencing used CD4+ T cells from blood (PBMCs), collected 6 months after the transplant. The receptors were sampled from a human patient who received a combined kidney and bone marrow transplant. Some of the T cells might come from the graft donor.

The chain uses TRBV11-3 and TRBJ2-3; D ambiguous. CDR3 size: 11 residues. The V end lost 0 bases, the J end lost 9 bases, and 4 bases lay between the germline ends. CDR1 and CDR2 (germline): SGHNT, YENEEA. The CDR3 sequence is CASSLEATQYF. CDR3 nucleotide sequence: TGTGCCAGCAGCTTAGAGGCCACGCAGTATTTT.

The chain couples TRBV5-1 to TRBJ2-5, with 9 bases identical to TRBD1. The assigned J gene may be wrong: the sequence end matches TRBJ2-7 better. CDR3 length equals 12 residues. Per germline, CDR1 SGHRS and CDR2 YFSETQ. CDR3 protein: CASAGQGNEQYF. DNA of the CDR3: TGCGCCAGCGCCGGACAGGGGAACGAGCAGTACTTC.

The J gene is TRBJ2-1, the V gene TRBV2, with D possibly TRBD2 on 5 matching bases. The germline V gene encodes CDR1 SNHLY and CDR2 FYNNEI. The V and J ends lost 8 bases and 4 bases respectively, with 15 bases between them. This CDR3 contains 14 residues. The CDR3 here is CASHGQREYNEQFF. Here the CDR3 DNA reads TGTGCCAGCCATGGGCAAAGGGAGTACAATGAGCAGTTCTTC.

The V gene is TRBV6-5, the J gene TRBJ2-1; 11 bases agree with TRBD2. The CDR3 consists of 14 residues. CDR1 MNHEY and CDR2 SVGAGI come from the germline V gene. Losses at the gene ends were 7 bases for V and 8 bases for J; bases not matched to a gene: 7. The CDR3 reads CASKRLAGTDEQFF. The DNA for the CDR3 is TGTGCCAGCAAACGACTAGCGGGAACCGATGAGCAGTTCTTC.

The chain couples TRBV4-2 to TRBJ2-6; 7 bases align to TRBD1. CDR3 length equals 18 residues. Germline V CDR1 and CDR2: LGHNA, YNFKEQ. The V and J ends lost 0 bases and 3 bases, in that order; junction bases with no gene match: 8. This CDR3 reads CASSQDQGVPGGANVLTF. The DNA of the CDR3 is TGTGCCAGCAGCCAAGATCAGGGGGTTCCGGGTGGGGCCAACGTCCTGACTTTC.

This clone rates as medium-sized. The chain has TRBV15 and TRBJ2-3; 10 bases align to TRBD1. Trimming cost V 3 bases and J 0 bases; bases outside gene matches: 15. Germline V gene sequence: CDR1 LNHNV, CDR2 YYDKDF (reference sequence). The CDR3 covers 20 residues. CDR3 in DNA: TGTGCCACCAGCAGTTATGGACAGGGGGGACGACCTACTAGCACAGATACGCAGTATTTT. It codes for CATSSYGQGGRPTSTDTQYF.

The CDR3 region has the DNA TGTGCCAGCAGTTTACTCGGACAGGATTCCTACGAGCAGTACTTC. It yields the protein CASSLLGQDSYEQYF. V is TRBV27 and J is TRBJ2-7, with TRBD1 identical over 7 bases. This CDR3 comprises 15 residues. The germline V gene has CDR1 MNHEY and CDR2 SMNVEV (reference sequence). After removal of 2 bases from V and 1 base from J, the junction contained 5 bases not matched to a gene.

The chain recombines TRBV5-1 with TRBJ2-2, with a possible D match to TRBD2 (7 bases). With 4 bases removed from V and 2 bases from J, the gap between germline ends came to 15 bases. Germline CDR1 is SGHRS and CDR2 is YFSETQ. The CDR3 runs 16 residues. The CDR3 here is CASSPRGGSNTGELFF. Here the CDR3 DNA reads TGCGCCAGCAGCCCTAGGGGGGGGTCCAACACCGGGGAGCTGTTTTTT. Variable domain in full (rest from reference TRBV5-1 and TRBJ2-2): KAGVTQTPRYLIKTRGQQVTLSCSPISGHRSVSWYQQTPGQGLQFLFEYFSETQRNKGNFPGRFSGRQFSNSRSEMNVSTLELGDSALYLCASSPRGGSNTGELFFGEGSRLTVL.

The chain couples TRBV4-1 to TRBJ2-7; no firm D call. Per germline, CDR1 MGHRA and CDR2 YSYEKL. This CDR3 region has 13 residues. Trimming cost V 4 bases and J 5 bases, with 12 bases left between them. DNA for the CDR3: TGCGCCAGCAGCCTAAGACTGGTGGACGAGCAGTACTTC. Translating it yields CASSLRLVDEQYF.

The chain has TRBV4-1 and TRBJ1-2, with 8 positions matching TRBD1. The CDR3 has 16 residues. Germline trimming cut 0 bases from V and 7 bases from J; bases unmatched to any gene: 10. Germline V gene sequence: CDR1 MGHRA, CDR2 YSYEKL. CDR3 loop: CASSQDPTGGRIGYTF. CDR3 sequence (DNA): TGCGCCAGCAGCCAAGATCCCACAGGGGGTAGGATTGGCTACACCTTC.

The CDR3: CAWNHPAGGNQPQHF. In nucleotides, the CDR3 is TGTGCCTGGAACCACCCAGCGGGGGGCAATCAGCCCCAGCATTTT. J is TRBJ1-5 and V is TRBV30; a weak D match, TRBD1 (5 bases). CDR1 and CDR2 from the germline V gene are GTSNPN and SVGIG (reference sequence). CDR3 length: 15 amino acids. V was pared by 4 bases and J by 2 bases, with 15 bases between.

Of note for this clone: The germline gene is not matched at one end of the junction; a read error may be the cause. The chain employs TRBV9 and TRBJ2-1, with no clear D. The germline V gene has CDR1 SGDLS and CDR2 YYNGEE. This CDR3 region has 13 residues. CDR3 sequence reads: CASSSITYDEQFF. The CDR3 DNA follows: TGTGCCAGCAGCTCCATCACCTACGATGAGCAGTTCTTC.

V and J are TRBV15 and TRBJ1-1; D is perhaps TRBD1 (5 bases). Trimming took 0 bases from V and 4 from J, leaving 12 bases between them. Germline loops: CDR1 LNHNV, CDR2 YYDKDF (reference sequence). The CDR3 contains 15 residues. Written as DNA, the CDR3 is TGTGCCACCAGCAGAGATGGGGGGGGTGGCACTGAAGCTTTCTTT. Translating it yields CATSRDGGGGTEAFF.

This clone has just one count. The V gene is TRBV5-1, the J gene TRBJ2-5; TRBD2 matches at 12 bases. The CDR3 consists of 16 residues. Germline CDR1 reads SGHRS; CDR2 reads YFSETQ. The V segment lost 0 bases and the J segment 4 bases; nucleotides outside the gene matches: 4. CDR3 bases: TGCGCCAGCAGCTTGGGGACTAGCGGGGTACCAGAGACCCAGTACTTC. Translating it yields CASSLGTSGVPETQYF.

CDR3 region: CASSLAGLAGGRQYF. The CDR3 DNA sequence: TGCGCCAGCAGCTTGGCGGGACTAGCGGGAGGTCGGCAGTACTTC. The genes are TRBV5-1 and TRBJ2-7, with TRBD2 identical over 15 bases. This CDR3 is built from 15 residues. Unmatched junction bases numbered 4, after V lost 0 bases and J lost 9 bases. From germline, CDR1 is SGHRS and CDR2 YFSETQ.

The chain carries TRBV11-2 and TRBJ2-7, with 9 positions matching TRBD1. CDR1 and CDR2 from the germline V gene are SGHAT and FQNNGV. The CDR3 sequence is 14 residues long. V shed 7 bases, J shed 7 bases, and the junction held 11 bases outside the gene matches. The CDR3 coding sequence is TGTGCCAGCACCCTAGGGACAGGGCAGGCGGAGCAGTACTTC. Translated: CASTLGTGQAEQYF. Filled out from reference TRBV11-2 and TRBJ2-7, the complete variable domain reads EAGVAQSPRYKIIEKRQSVAFWCNPISGHATLYWYQQILGQGPKLLIQFQNNGVVDDSQLPKDRFSAERLKGVDSTLKIQPAKLEDSAVYLCASTLGTGQAEQYFGPGTRLTVT.

The rearrangement joins TRBV5-1 to TRBJ2-6, with 7 nucleotides matching TRBD1. CDR3 length: 15 residues. V lost 4 bases to trimming and J lost 3 bases; unmatched junction nucleotides: 4. From germline, CDR1 is SGHRS and CDR2 YFSETQ. CDR3 nucleotide sequence: TGCGCCAGCAGCCAACAGGGGTTTGGGGCCAACGTCCTGACTTTC. Translating gives CASSQQGFGANVLTF.

The chain combines TRBV7-2 with TRBJ2-1, with a weak D call TRBD1 (6 bases). Per germline, CDR1 SGHTA and CDR2 FQGNSA. The CDR3 has 14 amino acids. The ends were cut back, 6 bases at V and 12 bases at J, with 21 bases in the middle. The CDR3 protein is CASSSAGVTWGQFF. DNA for the CDR3: TGTGCCAGCAGTAGCGCAGGGGTCACCTGGGGGCAGTTCTTC.

The rearrangement links TRBV5-4 to TRBJ2-1, with a possible D match to TRBD2 (7 bases). The CDR3 runs to 15 residues. From germline, CDR1 is SGHNT and CDR2 YYREEE (reference sequence). Trimming shortened V by 2 bases and J by 5 bases, and 14 bases separated the two germline ends. The CDR3 DNA sequence: TGTGCCAGCAGCTTCTCCGGGGGGCCGAACAATGAGCAGTTCTTC. Protein product: CASSFSGGPNNEQFF.

The CDR3: CASSLIGTGPHEQYF. The CDR3 DNA is TGTGCCAGCAGCTTAATCGGGACAGGTCCCCACGAGCAGTACTTC. The V gene is TRBV7-3, the J gene TRBJ2-7; TRBD1 matches 8 bases. V was clipped by 1 base and J by 5 bases; unmatched bases: 7. Germline assignment: CDR1 SGHTA and CDR2 FQGTGA. The CDR3 runs 15 residues.

The CDR3 sequence: CASSLNGGRDGYGYTF. The CDR3 DNA follows: TGTGCCAGCAGCTTAAACGGGGGTAGGGACGGCTATGGCTACACCTTC. The chain is built from TRBV7-3 and TRBJ1-2, with D possibly matching TRBD1 (5 bases). This CDR3 has 16 residues. Germline lookup yields CDR1 SGHTA and CDR2 FQGTGA. The ends were cut back, 1 base at V and 4 bases at J, with 16 bases in the middle.

The J gene is TRBJ2-5, the V gene TRBV11-2, with unresolved D. The V end lost 2 bases, the J end lost 4 bases, and 23 bases lay between the germline ends. CDR3 length equals 18 residues. Looked up from germline, CDR1 is SGHAT and CDR2 is FQNNGV. The CDR3 DNA reads as TGTGCCAGCAGCTTAAAGTCGGCCCTTGACACTCAGAGAGAGACCCAGTACTTC. This encodes CASSLKSALDTQRETQYF. The whole variable domain, remainder taken from reference TRBV11-2 and TRBJ2-5, is EAGVAQSPRYKIIEKRQSVAFWCNPISGHATLYWYQQILGQGPKLLIQFQNNGVVDDSQLPKDRFSAERLKGVDSTLKIQPAKLEDSAVYLCASSLKSALDTQRETQYFGPGTRLLVL.

The chain is built from TRBV10-3 and TRBJ2-7, with a possible D match to TRBD1 (6 bases). V lost 6 bases to trimming and J lost 0 bases, with 12 bases between them. This CDR3 is 14 amino acids long. From germline, CDR1 is ENHRY and CDR2 SYGVKD. The CDR3 reads CAISRQAGSYEQYF. Here the CDR3 DNA reads TGTGCCATCAGCCGACAGGCCGGCTCCTACGAGCAGTACTTC.

V and J are TRBV9 and TRBJ2-1, with a possible D match to TRBD2 (6 bases). This CDR3 is built from 14 residues. Germline V gives CDR1 SGDLS, CDR2 YYNGEE. The V gene lost 5 bases and the J gene lost 5 bases, with 14 bases spanning the gap. The CDR3 sequence: CASSPHGRNNEQFF. CDR3 in DNA: TGTGCCAGCAGTCCTCATGGGAGGAACAATGAGCAGTTCTTC.